This T cell receptor beta chain was found in a study of CXCR3-negative and CXCR3-positive naive CD8 T cells. General observations from the study: Fresh PBMCs served for most assays, and CXCR3 expression fell partially after cryopreservation. Naive cells with CXCR3 showed TRB CDR3s that were more hydrophobic than those in CXCR3-negative naive cells.

For this clonotype: As yet, its antigen is unknown.

CDR3 length: 18 amino acids. Germline-derived CDR1 and CDR2 are SGHTS and YDEGEE. Each TRB cDNA library was prepared by 5' RACE (with UMI labels). TCRdb reprocessed the 5' RACE reads, keeping one entry per CDR3 protein, no DNA. The sample shows 60,000 to 65,000 distinct CDR3 sequences, and about 0.84% sits with its ten largest clones. This clonotype originated in a human donor in good health. Some clones in this sample may be carry-over from other donors' samples. The rearrangement links TRBV5-8 to TRBJ2-4; TCRdb returns TRBD1, unconfirmable since there is no DNA. Sequenced sample: naive CXCR3+ CD8+ T cells from blood. Documented subset: CD45RO-CCR7+CD27+CD95- naive CD8+ T cells expressing CXCR3 (TNR3+). CDR3 residues: CASSLEAAQGLAKNIQYF.